Listed here are 2 T cell receptor beta chains from one sample, sequenced in a study of cytomegalovirus exposure and HLA in healthy donors. Vbeta (60) and Jbeta (13) primers were used in the PCR. Sequencing was performed with immunoSEQ multiplex PCR; in TCRdb, only in-frame clones are kept and a portion is missing. There are about 150,000 clones in the sample; about four fifths occur only once, and around 7.2% lies in the top ten. The specimen was PBMCs. Receptor source: a man in his thirties or forties in good health and CMV-seropositive.

The chain couples TRBV10-2 to TRBJ1-4; possible D gene TRBD1, 5 bases. Trimming shortened V by 3 bases and J by 4 bases, and 12 bases separated the two germline ends. This CDR3 contains 15 residues. Looked up from germline, CDR1 is WSHSY and CDR2 is SAAADI. The CDR3 loop is CASSDTRGGNEKLFF. Here the CDR3 DNA reads TGCGCCAGCAGTGACACCCGGGGGGGTAATGAAAAACTGTTTTTT.

This chain joins TRBV5-1 and TRBJ2-2; unclear D gene. Trimming stripped 1 base from V and 3 bases from J, with 7 bases between. This CDR3 comprises 14 residues. The germline V gene has CDR1 SGHRS and CDR2 YFSETQ. CDR3 loop: CASSLIVDTGELFF. The CDR3 nucleotides read TGCGCCAGCAGCTTGATAGTGGACACCGGGGAGCTGTTTTTT.